The present TCR beta chain was sequenced within a study of memory CD4+ T cells and cytomegalovirus serostatus. The sort gate was single viable CD3+CD4+CD8-CD45RO+ cells for memory CD4+ T cells. Germline-derived CDR1 and CDR2 are SGHTA and FQGNSA. V dropped 4 bases and J dropped 1 base, with 14 bases sitting between them. The CDR3 runs 15 residues. Produced via immunoSEQ multiplex PCR; TCRdb's table is partial and in-frame only. The data hold about 52,000 clones, with around four fifths observed a single time. Regarding this clone: At the DNA level, this CDR3 is encoded by other sequences in the same sample as well.

The sequenced material came from memory CD4+ T cells from blood. The chain joins TRBV7-2 to TRBJ2-7, with TRBD2 as a possible D gene (7 bases). This TCR was recovered from an adult in good health and CMV-seropositive. The CDR3 DNA is TGTGCCAGCAGCTCCCGGGGAGGGGGATCCTACGAGCAGTACTTC. Its protein product is CASSSRGGGSYEQYF.